This TCR beta chain was captured in a study of T cells in localized non-small cell lung cancer (dated by TCRdb to the early 2020s). In terms of the full investigation: Comparing tumors with uninvolved tumor-adjacent lungs, the study looked at the T cell repertoires of 200 to 250 patients with early-stage NSCLC. The cohort consisted of 236 treatment-naive NSCLC patients whose localized lung tumors had been resected. Of the NSCLC patients, roughly 130 were male and about 97 were female, and the mean age was around 66 years.

Overall study results and their limits: Because of the exploratory design, TCR variables were selected using unadjusted p-values without false-discovery rate correction. Higher T cell density in blood was associated with longer overall survival, whereas higher clonality in adjacent lung was associated with shorter survival. A median of 57 of the top 100 tumor clones turned up in the paired uninvolved adjacent lung, and 25 to 35 of those clones also ranked among the top 100 of that same adjacent lung. Because multi-region tumor sequencing was not done, intratumor heterogeneity could not be ruled out. Uninvolved tumor-adjacent lung showed the highest T cell clonality, higher than tumor, which suggests more focused antigenic responses in the uninvolved tumor-adjacent lung.

At diagnosis, tumor, uninvolved tumor-adjacent lung and peripheral blood were collected and then preserved as a mix of FFPE and fresh-frozen material. For TCR repertoire profiling, blood samples were analyzed in the form of peripheral blood mononuclear cells. The immunoSEQ Assay was used to sequence TCR beta CDR3 regions from DNA. The paper's processing steps were these. T cell density was computed as TCR beta template counts normalized to usable DNA estimated by amplifying housekeeping genes. Using the preseqR package, richness was estimated by extrapolating to 120,000 templates for tissue samples and 400,000 templates for PBMC samples. Clonality was defined as one minus Pielou's evenness. Differential abundance testing on productive amino-acid clonotypes, with a minimum total count of 5 and an alpha of 0.1, was used to identify tissue-enriched TCRs. The Jaccard Index and the Morisita Overlap Index were used to quantify repertoire overlap between compartments. GLIPH clustered TCR beta CDR3s with public tetramer-defined viral CDR3s; viral motifs required at least three viral sequences plus V-gene enrichment. TCRdb limited this immuneACCESS table to in-frame rearrangements with V and J called. A share of clones is missing; checked studies link under half to unresolved V genes, and the rest is unexplained. V, J and clone size were drawn from that table, and D and trimming were deduced from the DNA. The sample table contains some 140,000 clones; only one count was recorded for roughly nine tenths of them. The leading ten clones occupy around 1.8% of the sample.

Details on this clone: Which antigen it targets is not known. Per-base qualities were not stored, and no clone one base away is much larger.

According to the germline V gene, CDR1 reads MNHEY and CDR2 reads SVGAGI. Taken from cysteine to phenylalanine, the CDR3 has 11 residues. Of the read, only the CDR3 DNA is kept; its 33 bases are in frame from base 1. V has 8 bases trimmed and J has 6 bases trimmed; junction bases matching no gene number 3. The TCR was taken from a female donor over 55 with stage I lung adenocarcinoma. Sequenced material: peripheral blood, taken before any cancer treatment. The V gene is TRBV6-5 and the J gene is TRBJ2-7; the junction holds 8 bases that match TRBD2. This receptor has the CDR3 CASSGGGEQYF. At the DNA level, the sequence is TGTGCCAGCTCGGGGGGGGGCGAGCAGTACTTC.